The entry that follows covers one T cell receptor beta chain sequence. These data originate in a study of graft-versus-host responses after intestinal transplantation. Clones were sequenced by immunoSEQ multiplex PCR, and TCRdb holds only the in-frame ones, with some missing. This sample has some 55,000 clones; more than 80% occur once, and the top ten carry less than 6%. The receptor was isolated from a human patient who received an intestinal transplant, so some T cells may come from the graft donor. Sample: PBMCs, taken roughly 660 days after intestinal transplant.

The CDR3, as DNA: TGCGCCAGCAGTGACACACCATACAGGGTAGTAAGGATGGATGAAAAACTGTTTTTT. Translated, it gives CASSDTPYRVVRMDEKLFF. V gene TRBV10-1 combines with J gene TRBJ1-4; D may be TRBD1 (6 bases). CDR3 length: 19 amino acids. Trimming took off 3 bases at V and 6 bases at J, with 26 bases between the two ends. In germline, CDR1 is WNHNN, CDR2 SYGVQD (reference sequence).